The 32 T cell receptor beta chains presented below share a single source sample, sequenced in a study of cytomegalovirus exposure and HLA in healthy donors. TCRdb's table, derived via immunoSEQ multiplex PCR, lists solely in-frame clones and lacks some. The sample contains 250,000 to 400,000 clones, 88% of which appear only once. The sequencing sample was made of PBMCs. The source is a man aged 25-45 years in good health and CMV-seronegative.

The chain combines TRBV9 with TRBJ2-6; D not resolved. This CDR3 has 13 amino acids. Deletions cut 4 bases from V and 4 bases from J, with 6 bases between. Germline CDR1 reads SGDLS; CDR2 reads YYNGEE. CDR3 sequence: CASSLPGANVLTF. Written as DNA, the CDR3 is TGTGCCAGCAGCCTACCGGGGGCCAACGTCCTGACTTTC.

The chain employs TRBV7-2 and TRBJ2-3, with no clear D. V lost 5 bases, J lost 2 bases, and 11 bases lay in between. The CDR3 is 14 residues long. The V gene's germline CDR1 is SGHTA and CDR2 FQGNSA. CDR3 sequence reads: CASSRYSLTDTQYF. The CDR3 DNA reads as TGTGCCAGCAGCCGTTACTCCCTCACAGATACGCAGTATTTT.

The chain links TRBV19 to TRBJ1-1; D is uncertain. This CDR3 has 12 amino acids. Per germline, CDR1 LNHDA and CDR2 SQIVND (reference sequence). The V end lost 3 bases, the J end lost 5 bases, and 7 bases lay between the germline ends. CDR3 nucleotides: TGTGCCAGTAGTATGAGTGTTACTGAAGCTTTCTTT. Translated, it gives CASSMSVTEAFF.

The chain links TRBV30 to TRBJ1-4; possible D gene TRBD1, 6 bases. V was cut by 2 bases and J by 9 bases, with 16 bases left in between. There are 14 residues in the CDR3. Germline CDR1 GTSNPN, CDR2 SVGIG (reference sequence). This chain's CDR3 is CAWSYQGIQKKLFF. In DNA form, the CDR3 reads TGTGCCTGGAGTTACCAGGGGATACAGAAAAAACTGTTTTTT.

With respect to this clone: One end of the junction is discordant with germline, which a read error may explain. The chain couples TRBV18 to TRBJ2-5; D is uncertain. Per the germline V gene, CDR1 is KGHSH and CDR2 is LQKENI. The CDR3 contains 13 residues. DNA for the CDR3: TGTGCCAGCTCACCGGGCCCACAAGAGAGCCAGTACTTC. As protein: CASSPGPQESQYF.

V is TRBV6-6 and J is TRBJ2-5, with D possibly TRBD1 on 5 matching bases. The ends were cut back, 0 bases at V and 5 bases at J, with 13 bases in the middle. This CDR3 comprises 15 residues. Germline CDR1 reads MNHNY; CDR2 reads SVGAGI (reference sequence). The CDR3 DNA reads TGTGCCAGCAGTTACTCGATTATGGGGCCTGAGACCCAGTACTTC. This gives the protein CASSYSIMGPETQYF.

This clone has a handful of counts. V is TRBV5-1 and J is TRBJ2-7; TRBD2 aligns across 9 bases. CDR3 size: 16 residues. In germline, CDR1 is SGHRS, CDR2 YFSETQ. Trimming cost V 7 bases and J 4 bases; bases outside gene matches: 15. This CDR3 reads CASRPSTVAGVYEQYF. The CDR3 region has the DNA TGCGCCAGCCGTCCCTCTACCGTAGCGGGGGTTTACGAGCAGTACTTC.

This clone was observed a single time. V usage is TRBV2 and J usage is TRBJ2-7, with D possibly being TRBD1 (6 bases). The germline V gene encodes CDR1 SNHLY and CDR2 FYNNEI. V was trimmed by 6 bases and J by 4 bases, leaving 16 bases between them. The CDR3 spans 14 residues. Here the CDR3 reads CASSTGTILYEQYF. Here the CDR3 DNA reads TGTGCCAGCAGCACAGGGACCATTTTGTACGAGCAGTACTTC.

The rearrangement uses TRBV5-6 and TRBJ1-5; 8 nucleotides align to TRBD1. Per the germline V gene, CDR1 is SGHDT and CDR2 is YYEEEE. This CDR3 spans 16 amino acids. The V and J ends lost 1 base and 4 bases, in that order; junction bases with no gene match: 7. The CDR3 coding sequence is TGTGCCAGCAGCTTGTTTTCAGGGGGCTGGAATCAGCCCCAGCATTTT. It yields the protein CASSLFSGGWNQPQHF.

This chain joins TRBV27 and TRBJ2-7, with TRBD2 as a possible D gene (5 bases). V gave up 0 bases and J gave up 0 bases, with 9 bases separating them. Germline V lookup: CDR1 MNHEY, CDR2 SMNVEV (reference sequence). The CDR3 covers 15 residues. CDR3 sequence reads: CASSLSRGSSYEQYF. CDR3 DNA: TGTGCCAGCAGTTTATCGAGAGGGAGCTCCTACGAGCAGTACTTC.

This chain uses TRBV5-1 with TRBJ2-1; D might be TRBD2 (6 bases). The V gene's germline CDR1 is SGHRS and CDR2 YFSETQ. V gave up 3 bases and J gave up 5 bases, with 12 bases separating them. The CDR3 totals 14 residues. This CDR3 reads CASSYFGGDNEQFF. The CDR3 DNA follows: TGCGCCAGCAGCTATTTCGGAGGGGACAATGAGCAGTTCTTC.

The V gene is TRBV19, the J gene TRBJ2-7, with 7 positions matching TRBD1. The V and J ends lost 3 bases and 2 bases, in that order; junction bases with no gene match: 7. The CDR3 consists of 15 residues. CDR1 is LNHDA, CDR2 SQIVND, per germline (reference sequence). The CDR3 DNA follows: TGTGCCAGTAGTATCCTTGGACAGGATACCTACGAGCAGTACTTC. It is translated as CASSILGQDTYEQYF. Based on the CDR3 plus reference TRBV19 and TRBJ2-7, the full variable domain is DGGITQSPKYLFRKEGQNVTLSCEQNLNHDAMYWYRQDPGQGLRLIYYSQIVNDFQKGDIAEGYSVSREKKESFPLTVTSAQKNPTAFYLCASSILGQDTYEQYFGPGTRLTVT.

For the CDR3, the DNA is TGCGCCAGCAGCTTGGGCCCAAGGGCGGGGAACACTGAAGCTTTCTTT. Translation gives CASSLGPRAGNTEAFF. V gene TRBV5-1 combines with J gene TRBJ1-1; D gene uncertain. Germline CDR1 is SGHRS and CDR2 is YFSETQ. The CDR3 is 16 amino acids. Trimming took 0 bases from V and 1 from J, leaving 13 bases between them.

The V call is TRBV10-1, the J call TRBJ2-1; TRBD2 matches at 13 bases. Germline CDR1 is WNHNN and CDR2 is SYGVQD (reference sequence). This CDR3 spans 16 amino acids. V lost 8 bases, J lost 7 bases, and 11 bases stayed unmatched. The DNA for the CDR3 is TGCGCCAGCGGAGAGACGGGACTAGCGGGGCTGAATGAGCAGTTCTTC. Amino acids: CASGETGLAGLNEQFF.

The chain has TRBV10-3 and TRBJ2-1; TRBD1 agrees at 9 bases. The CDR3 extends over 15 amino acids. Germline assignment: CDR1 ENHRY and CDR2 SYGVKD. The junction had 17 bases not matched to a gene; V was cut back by 11 bases and J by 9 bases. Here the CDR3 reads CASRPGTGNSIEQFF. The CDR3 DNA follows: TGTGCCTCCCGCCCGGGGACAGGGAACTCGATTGAGCAGTTCTTC.

This chain joins TRBV7-9 and TRBJ1-4; D unclear. This CDR3 has 14 amino acids. Looked up from germline, CDR1 is SEHNR and CDR2 is FQNEAQ (reference sequence). V was clipped by 0 bases and J by 5 bases, with 7 bases between them. The CDR3 spells CASSLAPENEKLFF. The CDR3 DNA sequence: TGTGCCAGCAGCTTAGCCCCTGAGAATGAAAAACTGTTTTTT.

This clone was recorded a few times. J is TRBJ1-3 and V is TRBV5-1, with D unresolved. The CDR3 runs to 15 residues. Looked up from germline, CDR1 is SGHRS and CDR2 is YFSETQ. V was pared by 5 bases and J by 0 bases, with 12 bases between. The CDR3: CASRPTGDSGNTIYF. The CDR3 nucleotides read TGCGCCAGCAGACCCACGGGTGACTCTGGAAACACCATATATTTT.

The rearrangement links TRBV19 to TRBJ2-2; D possibly corresponds to TRBD2 (6 bases). V lost 4 bases and J lost 0, with 12 bases in between. From germline, CDR1 is LNHDA and CDR2 SQIVND (reference sequence). The length of the CDR3 is 16 residues. The chain's CDR3 is CASSTPGLSNTGELFF. The CDR3 bases are TGTGCCAGTAGTACCCCGGGACTTTCGAACACCGGGGAGCTGTTTTTT. Full variable domain (outside the CDR3, taken from reference TRBV19 and TRBJ2-2): DGGITQSPKYLFRKEGQNVTLSCEQNLNHDAMYWYRQDPGQGLRLIYYSQIVNDFQKGDIAEGYSVSREKKESFPLTVTSAQKNPTAFYLCASSTPGLSNTGELFFGEGSRLTVL.

The gene calls are TRBV5-1 and TRBJ2-1; 8 bases agree with TRBD2. Germline V gene lookup returns CDR1 SGHRS and CDR2 YFSETQ. The CDR3 is 15 amino acids. V dropped 0 bases and J dropped 8; count of bases not matched to a gene: 7. In nucleotides, the CDR3 is TGCGCCAGCAGCTTGGTGGGACTAGAAGGGGATGAGCAGTTCTTC. As protein: CASSLVGLEGDEQFF.

This chain joins TRBV5-5 and TRBJ2-2; D possibly corresponds to TRBD1 (5 bases). Germline CDR1 SGHKS, CDR2 YYEKEE (reference sequence). V lost 2 bases to trimming and J lost 7 bases, with 18 bases between them. The CDR3 contains 16 residues. CDR3 region: CASSLVRTLLDGELFF. CDR3 sequence (DNA): TGTGCCAGCAGCTTAGTGCGGACACTGCTGGACGGGGAGCTGTTTTTT.

The V call is TRBV4-3, the J call TRBJ2-5, with 10 bases fitting TRBD2. V trimming: 0 bases; J trimming: 5 bases; junction bases outside the gene matches: 6. Germline lookup yields CDR1 LGHNA and CDR2 YSLEER. CDR3 length equals 16 residues. The CDR3 region has the DNA TGCGCCAGCAGCCAAGAAATGTCGACTAGCGGGGAGACCCAGTACTTC. Translating it yields CASSQEMSTSGETQYF.

The gene calls are TRBV6-1 and TRBJ1-5, with 7 positions matching TRBD1. Germline V CDR1 and CDR2: MNHNS, SASEGT. The CDR3 covers 13 residues. Germline trimming cut 6 bases from V and 6 bases from J; bases unmatched to any gene: 5. Here the CDR3 reads CASRGTVFQPQHF. CDR3 nucleotide sequence: TGTGCCAGCAGGGGGACAGTTTTTCAGCCCCAGCATTTT.

The rearrangement joins TRBV9 to TRBJ1-1, with D perhaps TRBD1 (5 bases). Per germline, CDR1 SGDLS and CDR2 YYNGEE. Trimming took off 3 bases at V and 4 bases at J, with 22 bases between the two ends. The CDR3 is 17 residues long. Here the CDR3 DNA reads TGTGCCAGCAGCGCCCGAGGAGGGGAGTTGGACGGCACTGAAGCTTTCTTT. This gives the protein CASSARGGELDGTEAFF.

This rearrangement joins TRBV19 to TRBJ1-5, with D uncertain. The CDR3 consists of 15 residues. V was trimmed by 3 bases and J by 0 bases, leaving 9 bases between them. CDR1 and CDR2 (germline): LNHDA, SQIVND (reference sequence). The CDR3 DNA reads as TGTGCCAGTAGTATCATACTGATTAGCAATCAGCCCCAGCATTTT. Amino acid sequence: CASSIILISNQPQHF.

This chain links TRBV5-1 with TRBJ1-2, with D maybe TRBD1 (6 bases). This CDR3 contains 13 residues. The ends were cut back, 2 bases at V and 8 bases at J, with 13 bases in the middle. The germline gives CDR1 SGHRS, CDR2 YFSETQ. The CDR3 DNA sequence: TGCGCCAGCAGCTTTGACACCCAGGGGGGCTACACCTTC. This codes for CASSFDTQGGYTF.

The rearrangement uses TRBV9 and TRBJ2-2, with 7 nucleotides matching TRBD1. The germline V gene encodes CDR1 SGDLS and CDR2 YYNGEE. With V trimmed by 7 bases and J by 6 bases, 12 bases remained unmatched. The length of the CDR3 is 15 residues. Written as DNA, the CDR3 is TGTGCCAGCGGGGCTTTAGGGGGCTCGTCCGGGGAGCTGTTTTTT. Translation gives CASGALGGSSGELFF. Combining the CDR3 with reference TRBV9 and TRBJ2-2 gives the whole variable domain DSGVTQTPKHLITATGQRVTLRCSPRSGDLSVYWYQQSLDQGLQFLIQYYNGEERAKGNILERFSAQQFPDLHSELNLSSLELGDSALYFCASGALGGSSGELFFGEGSRLTVL.

This clone has a single count. The chain carries TRBV5-6 and TRBJ1-2, with a weak D call TRBD1 (6 bases). Germline V CDR1 and CDR2: SGHDT, YYEEEE. V was shortened by 0 bases and J by 0 bases, with 9 bases between the two germline ends. This CDR3 contains 15 residues. The CDR3: CASSLVEGANYGYTF. The CDR3 bases are TGTGCCAGCAGCTTGGTTGAGGGGGCTAACTATGGCTACACCTTC.

The V gene is TRBV25-1, the J gene TRBJ2-7, with TRBD2 matching over 7 bases. Trimming took 5 bases from V and 4 from J; bases not matched to a gene: 5. The length of the CDR3 is 13 residues. CDR1 and CDR2 from the germline V gene are MGHDK and SYGVNS. The CDR3 bases are TGTGCCAGCAGTCCCGGGGAGGGGTACGAGCAGTACTTC. It codes for CASSPGEGYEQYF.

The chain uses TRBV6-1 and TRBJ1-5, with 8 bases lining up with TRBD1. Trimming removed 8 bases from V and 4 bases from J; junction bases left unmatched: 7. Germline-derived CDR1 and CDR2 are MNHNS and SASEGT. The CDR3 has 14 amino acids. CDR3 nucleotide sequence: TGTGCCAGCGTCGACAGGGGAGGGAATCAGCCCCAGCATTTT. This codes for CASVDRGGNQPQHF.

V usage is TRBV6-1 and J usage is TRBJ1-2; the D is unclear. This CDR3 has 14 amino acids. V lost 1 base, J lost 3 bases, and 9 bases lay in between. Per germline, CDR1 MNHNS and CDR2 SASEGT. This CDR3 reads CASSEVAIYYGYTF. The CDR3 DNA reads TGTGCCAGCAGTGAAGTGGCCATCTACTATGGCTACACCTTC.

CDR3 DNA sequence: TGTGCTAGTGGTCCCCGGGACAGCTTCGCCTACGAGCAGTACTTC. This sequence encodes CASGPRDSFAYEQYF. The rearrangement joins TRBV12-5 to TRBJ2-7; 7 nucleotides line up with TRBD1. Germline values: CDR1 LGHNT, CDR2 FRNRAP. V shed 5 bases and J 2 bases; nucleotides not matched to a gene: 9. The CDR3 loop spans 15 amino acids.

V and J are TRBV14 and TRBJ2-1, with TRBD2 matching over 8 bases. The CDR3 totals 15 residues. The trim removed 4 bases at V and 3 bases at J, leaving 5 bases unmatched. CDR1 is SGHDN, CDR2 FVKESK, per germline. The CDR3 reads CASSLLAGGYNEQFF. CDR3 DNA: TGTGCCAGCAGCCTGCTAGCGGGCGGCTACAATGAGCAGTTCTTC.